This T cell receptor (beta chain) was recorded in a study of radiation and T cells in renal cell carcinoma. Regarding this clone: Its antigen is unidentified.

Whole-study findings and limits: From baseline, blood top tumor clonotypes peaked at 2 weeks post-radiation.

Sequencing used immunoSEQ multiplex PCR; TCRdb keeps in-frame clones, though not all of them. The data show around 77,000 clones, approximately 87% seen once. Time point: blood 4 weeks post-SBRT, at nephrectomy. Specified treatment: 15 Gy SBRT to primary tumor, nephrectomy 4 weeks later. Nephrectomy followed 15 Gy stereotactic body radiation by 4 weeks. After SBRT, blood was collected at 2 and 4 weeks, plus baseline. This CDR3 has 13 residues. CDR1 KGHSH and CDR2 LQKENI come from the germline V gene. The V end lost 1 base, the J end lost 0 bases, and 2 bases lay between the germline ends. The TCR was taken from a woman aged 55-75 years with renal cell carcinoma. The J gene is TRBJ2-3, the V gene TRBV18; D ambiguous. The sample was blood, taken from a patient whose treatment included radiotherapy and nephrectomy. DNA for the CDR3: TGTGCCAGCTCACCACTTAGCACAGATACGCAGTATTTT. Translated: CASSPLSTDTQYF.